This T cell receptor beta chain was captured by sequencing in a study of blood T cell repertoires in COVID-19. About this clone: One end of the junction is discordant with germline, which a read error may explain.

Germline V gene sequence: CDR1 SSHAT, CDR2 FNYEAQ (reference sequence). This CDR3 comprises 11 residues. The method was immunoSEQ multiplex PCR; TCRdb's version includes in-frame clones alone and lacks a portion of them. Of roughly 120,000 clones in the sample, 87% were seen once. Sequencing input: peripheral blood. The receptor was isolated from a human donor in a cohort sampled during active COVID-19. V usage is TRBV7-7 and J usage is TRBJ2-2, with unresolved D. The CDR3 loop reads CASIATGELFF. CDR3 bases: TGTGCTAGCATCGCGACCGGGGAGCTGTTTTTT.